These 3 T cell receptor beta chains were all obtained from the same sample, sequenced in a study of blood T cell repertoires in COVID-19. TCRdb keeps only in-frame clones here, not all; method: immunoSEQ multiplex PCR. The sample yields under 300,000 clones, around 87% seen once. The sample consisted of PBMCs or T cells enriched from blood (not recorded which). Receptors originate from a woman younger than 35 who had recovered from COVID-19.

The J gene is TRBJ2-3, the V gene TRBV15; no clear D gene. The V and J ends lost 0 bases and 1 base respectively, with 8 bases between them. This CDR3 comprises 15 residues. Germline V gives CDR1 LNHNV, CDR2 YYDKDF (reference sequence). CDR3 region: CATSRDRGRTDTQYF. The DNA of the CDR3 is TGTGCCACCAGCAGAGATCGAGGCCGCACAGATACGCAGTATTTT. The whole variable domain, remainder taken from reference TRBV15 and TRBJ2-3, is DAMVIQNPRYQVTQFGKPVTLSCSQTLNHNVMYWYQQKSSQAPKLLFHYYDKDFNNEADTPDNFQSRRPNTSFCFLDIRSPGLGDTAMYLCATSRDRGRTDTQYFGPGTRLTVL.

V gene TRBV3-1 (or the pseudogene TRBV3-2) combines with J gene TRBJ2-5; D unclear. Germline loops: CDR1 LGHDT, CDR2 YNNKEL (reference sequence). Trimming took 0 bases from V and 7 from J, leaving 6 bases between them. The CDR3 is 12 amino acids. The CDR3 bases are TGTGCCAGCAGCCAAGAACCCGGGACCCAGTACTTC. It yields the protein CASSQEPGTQYF.

V and J are TRBV6-5 and TRBJ1-3; the D gene is possibly TRBD1 (5 bases). The length of the CDR3 is 14 residues. Germline CDR1 MNHEY, CDR2 SVGAGI. The germline V and J ends were trimmed by 7 bases and 4 bases, with 14 bases remaining between them. CDR3 sequence reads: CASMGRAIGNTIYF. CDR3 nucleotide sequence: TGTGCCAGCATGGGCAGGGCGATAGGAAACACCATATATTTT.